The 17 T cell receptor beta chains below come from one sample, sequenced in a study of identical twins. TCRdb re-derived calls from the 5' RACE reads in MiXCR, one entry per CDR3 protein. Among around 1.7 million distinct CDR3 sequences, around 33% were seen once, and the ten largest hold approximately 0.25%. The sequenced material came from cord blood. The receptor set was obtained from a newborn girl in good health.

The chain couples TRBV2 to TRBJ2-2; perhaps TRBD2 as D (5 bases). Trimming removed 1 base from V and 5 bases from J, with 17 bases in between. The germline CDR1 and CDR2 sequences are SNHLY and FYNNEI. The CDR3 has 17 amino acids. For the CDR3, the DNA is TGTGCCAGCAGTGAAGGGGTGGCTAGCAGAGGGACCGGGGAGCTGTTTTTT. Residues: CASSEGVASRGTGELFF.

This clonotype was recorded a few times. This sequence joins TRBV5-1 and TRBJ1-6, with 12 bases fitting TRBD1. Losses at the gene ends were 0 bases for V and 7 bases for J; bases not matched to a gene: 5. Germline CDR1 reads SGHRS; CDR2 reads YFSETQ. The CDR3 contains 17 residues. In DNA form, the CDR3 reads TGCGCCAGCAGCTTGGCCGCCGGGACAGGGGGCAATTCACCCCTCCACTTT. Residues: CASSLAAGTGGNSPLHF.

This chain uses TRBV6-5 with TRBJ2-1; 11 bases fit TRBD2. The J call is doubtful: the DNA matches TRBJ2-7 better. Germline assignment: CDR1 MNHEY and CDR2 SVGAGI. This CDR3 is built from 19 residues. The CDR3 spells CASSSPTGGTSGSYNEQYF. CDR3 coding DNA: TGTGCCAGCAGTTCTCCGACAGGGGGGACTAGCGGCTCCTACAATGAGCAGTACTTC.

The sample holds many counts of this clonotype. This chain links TRBV20-1 with TRBJ2-3, with unresolved D. The CDR3 covers 14 residues. Per germline, CDR1 DFQATT and CDR2 SNEGSKA (reference sequence). The V end lost 2 bases, the J end lost 2 bases, and 11 bases lay between the germline ends. The chain's CDR3 is CSARPYRFTDTQYF. CDR3 coding DNA: TGCAGTGCTAGACCCTATAGGTTCACAGATACGCAGTATTTT.

This clonotype was found a few times. J is TRBJ1-2 and V is TRBV28; no clear D gene. The CDR3 has 13 residues. CDR1 is MDHEN and CDR2 is SYDVKM in the germline V gene. V lost 3 bases to trimming and J lost 4 bases, with 9 bases between them. The CDR3 loop reads CASSFGPIYGYTF. DNA of the CDR3: TGTGCCAGCAGTTTCGGACCGATCTATGGCTACACCTTC.

V and J are TRBV20-1 and TRBJ2-4; 8 bases agree with TRBD2. The length of the CDR3 is 19 residues. Germline lookup yields CDR1 DFQATT and CDR2 SNEGSKA (reference sequence). Trimming cost V 1 base and J 4 bases; bases outside gene matches: 18. The CDR3: CSARVVGPGGLRGKNIQYF. CDR3 nucleotide sequence: TGCAGTGCTAGAGTCGTGGGGCCGGGAGGGTTGAGGGGAAAAAACATTCAGTACTTC.

Of note for this clonotype: At one boundary the junction diverges from the germline segment, which might be a read error. The chain joins TRBV20-1 to TRBJ1-2, with D uncertain. Germline CDR1 DFQATT, CDR2 SNEGSKA (reference sequence). The CDR3 is 14 residues long. CDR3 DNA: TGCAGTGCTAGATACCAGGAGGAGTACTATGGCCACACCTTC. Protein: CSARYQEEYYGHTF.

This chain uses TRBV20-1 with TRBJ2-5; 9 positions match TRBD1. After removal of 3 bases from V and 4 bases from J, the junction contained 6 bases not matched to a gene. The CDR3 loop spans 14 amino acids. Germline CDR1 DFQATT, CDR2 SNEGSKA (reference sequence). In DNA form, the CDR3 reads TGCAGTGCTAGTCGGGACAGGGCCGGAGAGACCCAGTACTTC. Protein sequence: CSASRDRAGETQYF.

This clonotype was counted only a few times. This chain links TRBV5-1 with TRBJ2-7; maybe TRBD1 (5 bases). This CDR3 region has 14 residues. Germline V lookup: CDR1 SGHRS, CDR2 YFSETQ. Trimming stripped 5 bases from V and 0 bases from J, with 12 bases between. CDR3 bases: TGCGCCAGCAGTGCCGACAGCTCCTCCTACGAGCAGTACTTC. Encoded protein: CASSADSSSYEQYF. Drawing the rest from reference TRBV5-1 and TRBJ2-7, the complete variable domain is KAGVTQTPRYLIKTRGQQVTLSCSPISGHRSVSWYQQTPGQGLQFLFEYFSETQRNKGNFPGRFSGRQFSNSRSEMNVSTLELGDSALYLCASSADSSSYEQYFGPGTRLTVT.

This clonotype was counted between two and nine times. The CDR3 is CATSSGTGVSGANVLTF. CDR3 nucleotides: TGTGCCACCAGTTCCGGGACAGGGGTCTCTGGGGCCAACGTCCTGACTTTC. This chain connects TRBV24-1 to TRBJ2-6; 10 positions match TRBD1. The CDR3 totals 17 residues. Germline V lookup: CDR1 KGHDR, CDR2 SFDVKD. V was pared by 6 bases and J by 0 bases, with 4 bases of the junction left unmatched.

In its sample, this clonotype was seen many times. This chain joins TRBV29-1 and TRBJ2-1; D unclear. Germline V gene sequence: CDR1 SQVTM, CDR2 ANQGSEA. Trimming removed 4 bases from V and 4 bases from J, with 8 bases in between. The CDR3 runs to 12 residues. The CDR3 spells CSVGSEYNEQFF. CDR3 bases: TGCAGCGTTGGGTCAGAATACAATGAGCAGTTCTTC.

This clonotype appeared many times. The V call is TRBV9, the J call TRBJ2-2; D uncertain. The V end was cut by 0 bases, the J end by 5 bases, with 2 bases between. This CDR3 spans 12 amino acids. Germline CDR1 is SGDLS and CDR2 is YYNGEE. The CDR3 here is CASSVGTGELFF. CDR3 DNA: TGTGCCAGCAGCGTAGGGACCGGGGAGCTGTTTTTT.

This clonotype was observed a few times. At one boundary the junction diverges from the germline segment, which might be a read error. The CDR3 DNA reads TGTGCCGGCAGCCTATCGTCGCGACAGGGCCAAAACATTCAGTACTTC. Protein sequence: CAGSLSSRQGQNIQYF. The chain combines TRBV11-2 with TRBJ2-4, with TRBD1 identical over 7 bases. The CDR3 length is 16 residues. CDR1 is SGHAT and CDR2 is FQNNGV in the germline V gene.

This clonotype was seen more than once but under ten times. This chain connects TRBV20-1 to TRBJ2-3; 7 bases map to TRBD2. Germline assignment: CDR1 DFQATT and CDR2 SNEGSKA (reference sequence). This CDR3 comprises 15 residues. The junction had 5 bases not matched to a gene; V was cut back by 2 bases and J by 0 bases. This CDR3 is CSARLAEKSTDTQYF. The DNA for the CDR3 is TGCAGTGCTAGACTAGCGGAGAAAAGCACAGATACGCAGTATTTT.

There are a few counts of this clonotype. The rearrangement uses TRBV12-3 or TRBV12-4 and TRBJ2-3, with D tentatively TRBD2 (6 bases). V lost 7 bases and J 1 base, leaving 15 bases between the germline ends. The CDR3 covers 15 residues. The CDR3 is CASTQGKRGTDTQYF. CDR3 bases: TGTGCCAGCACCCAAGGGAAGCGGGGCACAGATACGCAGTATTTT.

This clonotype came up a few times. This chain connects TRBV3-1 to TRBJ2-3; 7 bases line up with TRBD2. Trimming removed 4 bases from V and 2 bases from J; junction bases left unmatched: 18. From germline, CDR1 is LGHDT and CDR2 YNNKEL (reference sequence). The CDR3 contains 19 residues. CDR3 residues: CASSPPVGGTTRITDTQYF. DNA of the CDR3: TGTGCCAGCAGCCCACCAGTTGGCGGGACTACCAGGATCACAGATACGCAGTATTTT.

This chain connects TRBV20-1 to TRBJ2-5; 9 bases are a match to TRBD2. J was trimmed by 4 bases and V by 0 bases; bases with no gene match: 9. The CDR3 runs to 16 residues. Germline CDR1 reads DFQATT; CDR2 reads SNEGSKA (reference sequence). Here the CDR3 DNA reads TGCAGTGCTAGAGATCTGGCGGGGGGGCCTCGAGAGACCCAGTACTTC. It specifies CSARDLAGGPRETQYF.